This T cell receptor (beta chain) was observed in a study of patients and donors after allogeneic stem cell transplantation (dated by TCRdb to 2020 to 2022). Receptors were amplified or captured by RT-PCR. The sample was run on a NextSeq 550. TCRdb reran the public reads through fastp at Q25 and MiXCR, keeping productive beta chains. Every CDR3 protein is listed once, alongside the most common genes and DNA of its rows. The table for this sample lists about 150,000 distinct CDR3 sequences; about a third of them were counted only once. Around half of the sample is taken by the ten largest. Reading the germline V gene gives CDR1 SQVTM and CDR2 ANQGSEA. A distance of 13 bases separates the germline ends of V and J, which lose 5 bases and 0 bases respectively. Its CDR3 holds 14 amino acids, cysteine through phenylalanine. Only the CDR3 DNA stays, 42 bases, in frame from base 1. With respect to this clonotype: It lacks a known antigen. Nothing much larger sits one base from this clone, and base qualities are not available.

The sequence links TRBV29-1 to TRBJ1-1; the D segment could be TRBD1, given 5 matching bases. Sequencing was carried out using blood, either unsorted or a sorted T cell fraction (not recorded which). This clonotype was sampled from a human donor who was either an allogeneic HSCT recipient or a stem cell or donor lymphocyte infusion donor (not recorded which). It is not recorded whose cells these are; they may come from a transplant donor. In nucleotides, the sequence is TGCAGCGTTCGTGCCCGGGGGTTGAACACTGAAGCTTTCTTT. Its amino acids are CSVRARGLNTEAFF.